One sample yielded the 24 T cell receptor beta chains listed below, sequenced in a study of T cells in tumors after PD-1 blockade. The method was immunoSEQ multiplex PCR; TCRdb's version includes in-frame clones alone and lacks a portion of them. The data contain some 43,000 clones, more than 65% of them singletons. The material sequenced was PBMCs, taken before anti-PD-1 treatment. Source of these receptors: a human donor with basal cell carcinoma.

The V call is TRBV5-1, the J call TRBJ2-3; TRBD1 matches 7 bases. CDR1 and CDR2 (germline): SGHRS, YFSETQ. The J segment lost 0 bases and the V segment lost 6 bases, leaving 13 bases of the junction unmatched. There are 17 residues in the CDR3. The CDR3 DNA is TGCGCCAGCACCTCATGGCCCAGGGACAGAAGCACAGATACGCAGTATTTT. Protein: CASTSWPRDRSTDTQYF.

V and J are TRBV19 and TRBJ2-2; 11 bases are shared with TRBD2. Trimming at V came to 0 bases and at J to 7 bases, leaving 10 bases not matched to a gene. The CDR3 is made up of 18 amino acids. Germline values: CDR1 LNHDA, CDR2 SQIVND (reference sequence). The CDR3 loop reads CASSIDPLAGGYYGELFF. CDR3 DNA sequence: TGTGCCAGTAGTATAGACCCTCTAGCGGGGGGTTATTACGGGGAGCTGTTTTTT.

The gene calls are TRBV18 and TRBJ2-1; 10 nucleotides align to TRBD2. The CDR3 is 16 residues long. Germline V gives CDR1 KGHSH, CDR2 LQKENI. With 0 bases clipped from V and 4 bases from J, the junction kept 3 bases outside the gene matches. The CDR3 nucleotides are TGTGCCAGCTCACCACCCCCTAGCGGGGGATACAATGAGCAGTTCTTC. It translates to CASSPPPSGGYNEQFF. The full variable domain, completed using reference TRBV18 and TRBJ2-1, is NAGVMQNPRHLVRRRGQEARLRCSPMKGHSHVYWYRQLPEEGLKFMVYLQKENIIDESGMPKERFSAEFPKEGPSILRIQQVVRGDSAAYFCASSPPPSGGYNEQFFGPGTRLTVL.

This clone was counted a single time. V usage is TRBV28 and J usage is TRBJ2-1; D ambiguous. Per the germline V gene, CDR1 is MDHEN and CDR2 is SYDVKM. Trimming took off 7 bases at V and 0 bases at J, with 13 bases between the two ends. The CDR3 consists of 15 residues. This CDR3 is CASIREAVSYNEQFF. Here the CDR3 DNA reads TGTGCCAGCATCCGTGAGGCCGTCTCCTACAATGAGCAGTTCTTC.

The chain has TRBV7-9 and TRBJ2-2, with a tentative D call TRBD2 (5 bases). Trimming shortened V by 11 bases and J by 4 bases, and 14 bases separated the two germline ends. CDR1 is SEHNR, CDR2 FQNEAQ, per germline (reference sequence). The CDR3 sequence is 13 residues long. The CDR3 region is CAATRDGTGELFF. The DNA of the CDR3 is TGTGCCGCGACGAGGGATGGCACCGGGGAGCTGTTTTTT.

The chain uses TRBV5-1 and TRBJ2-2, with TRBD1 as a possible D gene (6 bases). Germline V gives CDR1 SGHRS, CDR2 YFSETQ. The CDR3 contains 12 residues. Trimming removed 4 bases at V and 5 bases at J, with 6 bases between. CDR3 sequence reads: CASSRGTGELFF. The CDR3 nucleotides read TGCGCCAGCAGCAGGGGGACCGGGGAGCTGTTTTTT.

The chain has TRBV7-2 and TRBJ1-2, with D unclear. V was cut by 1 base and J by 6 bases, with 15 bases left in between. Germline V gene sequence: CDR1 SGHTA, CDR2 FQGNSA. The CDR3 consists of 15 residues. CDR3 amino acids: CASSLGPALSDGYTF. As DNA, the CDR3 is TGTGCCAGCAGCTTAGGACCAGCCCTTTCCGATGGCTACACCTTC.

J is TRBJ1-2 and V is TRBV10-3, with 8 positions matching TRBD1. The CDR3 loop spans 16 amino acids. The germline CDR1 and CDR2 sequences are ENHRY and SYGVKD. Losses at the gene ends were 0 bases for V and 4 bases for J; bases not matched to a gene: 7. In DNA form, the CDR3 reads TGTGCCATCAGTGAGTCAGGGACAGGACAAACCTATGGCTACACCTTC. Translation gives CAISESGTGQTYGYTF.

The chain combines TRBV27 with TRBJ1-5; D is possibly TRBD1 (5 bases). Trimming shortened V by 2 bases and J by 1 base, and 12 bases separated the two germline ends. The CDR3 extends over 16 amino acids. Germline CDR1 and CDR2: MNHEY and SMNVEV (reference sequence). CDR3 sequence: CASSLSGGTSNQPQHF. In nucleotides, the CDR3 is TGTGCCAGCAGTTTAAGTGGGGGTACCAGCAATCAGCCCCAGCATTTT.

The chain has TRBV6-6 and TRBJ1-4, with no clear D. CDR1 and CDR2 from the germline V gene are MNHNY and SVGAGI (reference sequence). The V end was cut by 0 bases, the J end by 5 bases, with 7 bases between. The CDR3 has 14 residues. The CDR3 loop is CASSYSTANEKLFF. DNA for the CDR3: TGTGCCAGCAGTTACTCGACGGCCAATGAAAAACTGTTTTTT.

The V and J genes are TRBV5-1 and TRBJ2-5; D not resolved. Germline values: CDR1 SGHRS, CDR2 YFSETQ. The CDR3 has 13 amino acids. V lost 0 bases to trimming and J lost 0 bases, with 3 bases between them. In nucleotides, the CDR3 is TGCGCCAGCAGCTTGGGGGACCAAGAGACCCAGTACTTC. Translated, it gives CASSLGDQETQYF.

The J gene is TRBJ2-3, the V gene TRBV4-2; D remains ambiguous. The ends were cut back, 4 bases at V and 6 bases at J, with 8 bases in the middle. Germline V gene data show CDR1 as LGHNA and CDR2 as YNFKEQ. The CDR3 is 12 amino acids. The CDR3 reads CASSPPADTQYF. The CDR3 DNA sequence: TGTGCCAGCAGCCCCCCCGCGGATACGCAGTATTTT.

This sequence joins TRBV4-1 and TRBJ2-5; D is perhaps TRBD1 (5 bases). V lost 3 bases and J 1 base, leaving 15 bases between the germline ends. The CDR3 length is 16 residues. Germline assignment: CDR1 MGHRA and CDR2 YSYEKL. Here the CDR3 DNA reads TGCGCCAGCAGCCAGGTAGGGGTTTCAGGCCAAGAGACCCAGTACTTC. It yields the protein CASSQVGVSGQETQYF.

The V call is TRBV19, the J call TRBJ2-7, with D possibly being TRBD1 or TRBD2 (5 bases each). Trimming took 5 bases from V and 3 from J, leaving 17 bases between them. Germline V gene sequence: CDR1 LNHDA, CDR2 SQIVND (reference sequence). There are 15 residues in the CDR3. The CDR3 DNA reads TGTGCCAGTAGTGCCCCGGGGCCCAAGTTCTACGAGCAGTACTTC. Residues: CASSAPGPKFYEQYF.

The count of this clone is one. This rearrangement joins TRBV3-1 (or the pseudogene TRBV3-2) to TRBJ2-7, with D tentatively TRBD2 (6 bases). CDR1 LGHDT and CDR2 YNNKEL come from the germline V gene (reference sequence). V dropped 0 bases and J dropped 4 bases, with 13 bases sitting between them. This CDR3 has 15 amino acids. This CDR3 is CASSQDLGGLYEQYF. The CDR3, as DNA: TGTGCCAGCAGCCAAGATTTGGGGGGACTTTACGAGCAGTACTTC.

J is TRBJ2-7 and V is TRBV30, with 8 bases aligning to TRBD1. Germline CDR1 is GTSNPN and CDR2 is SVGIG (reference sequence). The junction had 8 bases not matched to a gene; V was cut back by 0 bases and J by 7 bases. The CDR3 has 14 residues. DNA of the CDR3: TGTGCCTGGAGTGTATTGCAGGGGGCGGGTGAGCAGTACTTC. It encodes CAWSVLQGAGEQYF.

The chain links TRBV7-8 to TRBJ1-3; tentative D call: TRBD1 (6 bases). The CDR3 loop spans 15 amino acids. Deletions cut 5 bases from V and 0 bases from J, with 11 bases between. The V gene's germline CDR1 is SGHVS and CDR2 FQNEAQ. This chain's CDR3 is CASSSYRDSGNTIYF. CDR3 nucleotide sequence: TGTGCCAGCAGCAGTTACAGGGACTCTGGAAACACCATATATTTT.

The chain employs TRBV7-2 and TRBJ1-1; TRBD1 matches 8 bases. The CDR3 covers 15 residues. Per germline, CDR1 SGHTA and CDR2 FQGNSA. V shed 1 base, J shed 5 bases, and the junction held 6 bases outside the gene matches. DNA for the CDR3: TGTGCCAGCAGCTTAGGGACAGGGATAGGAACTGAAGCTTTCTTT. Its translation: CASSLGTGIGTEAFF.

This chain uses TRBV6-5 with TRBJ1-1; TRBD1 agrees at 8 bases. The ends lost 2 bases at V and 4 bases at J; junction bases unmatched: 6. This CDR3 is 15 amino acids long. Germline CDR1 reads MNHEY; CDR2 reads SVGAGI. CDR3 DNA sequence: TGTGCCAGCAGTTACCCTGGACAGGGAGGCACTGAAGCTTTCTTT. Translated, it gives CASSYPGQGGTEAFF.

This clone appeared a single time. CDR3 nucleotide sequence: TGTGCCAGCAGCCGGTCGGAAGAGACCCAGTACTTC. This codes for CASSRSEETQYF. J is TRBJ2-5 and V is TRBV5-6; D remains unclear. CDR1 and CDR2 from the germline V gene are SGHDT and YYEEEE. The CDR3 covers 12 residues. Trimming shortened V by 4 bases and J by 3 bases, and 7 bases separated the two germline ends.

The chain employs TRBV7-6 and TRBJ1-2; D is possibly TRBD1 (5 bases). The CDR3 runs 12 residues. V gave up 7 bases and J gave up 2 bases, with 8 bases separating them. Germline CDR1 is SGHVS and CDR2 is FNYEAQ. The CDR3 loop reads CASKDNNYGYTF. Written as DNA, the CDR3 is TGTGCCAGCAAGGACAACAACTATGGCTACACCTTC.

This chain joins TRBV5-1 and TRBJ1-1; weak D call: TRBD1 (6 bases). This CDR3 comprises 15 residues. Germline V gene data show CDR1 as SGHRS and CDR2 as YFSETQ. V was shortened by 0 bases and J by 0 bases, with 9 bases between the two germline ends. The CDR3 DNA is TGCGCCAGCAGCTTGGTGCAGGGGATGAACACTGAAGCTTTCTTT. Its protein product is CASSLVQGMNTEAFF.

This rearrangement joins TRBV6-5 to TRBJ1-5; D possibly corresponds to TRBD1 (6 bases). The V and J ends lost 6 bases and 1 base respectively, with 10 bases between them. The CDR3 loop spans 14 amino acids. Per the germline V gene, CDR1 is MNHEY and CDR2 is SVGAGI. Written as DNA, the CDR3 is TGTGCCAGCAGGTCAGGACAGAGCAATCAGCCCCAGCATTTT. It translates to CASRSGQSNQPQHF.

V is TRBV29-1 and J is TRBJ1-4; D ambiguous. Between the trimmed V and J ends, which lost 7 bases and 0 bases, there was a span of 12 bases. CDR3 length: 14 residues. The germline gives CDR1 SQVTM, CDR2 ANQGSEA. The CDR3 nucleotides are TGCAGCGCTATGGACCGATCAACTAATGAAAAACTGTTTTTT. This codes for CSAMDRSTNEKLFF. Using reference TRBV29-1 and TRBJ1-4 for the parts outside the CDR3, the full variable domain is SAVISQKPSRDICQRGTSLTIQCQVDSQVTMMFWYRQQPGQSLTLIATANQGSEATYESGFVIDKFPISRPNLTFSTLTVSNMSPEDSSIYLCSAMDRSTNEKLFFGSGTQLSVL.